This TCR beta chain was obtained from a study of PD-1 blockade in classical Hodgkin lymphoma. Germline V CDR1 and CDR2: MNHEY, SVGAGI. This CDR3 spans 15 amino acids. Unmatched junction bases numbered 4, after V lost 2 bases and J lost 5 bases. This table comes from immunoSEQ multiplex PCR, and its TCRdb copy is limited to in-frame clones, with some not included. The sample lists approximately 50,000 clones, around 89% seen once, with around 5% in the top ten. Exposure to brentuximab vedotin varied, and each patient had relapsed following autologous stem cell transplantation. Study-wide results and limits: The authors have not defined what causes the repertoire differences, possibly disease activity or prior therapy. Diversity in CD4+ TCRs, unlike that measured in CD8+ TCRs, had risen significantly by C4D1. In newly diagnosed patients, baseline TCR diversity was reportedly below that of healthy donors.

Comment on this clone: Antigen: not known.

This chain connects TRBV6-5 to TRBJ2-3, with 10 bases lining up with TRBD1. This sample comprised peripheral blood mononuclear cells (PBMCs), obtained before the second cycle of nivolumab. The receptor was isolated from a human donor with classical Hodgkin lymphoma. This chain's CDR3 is CASSYGQGGIDTQYF. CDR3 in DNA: TGTGCCAGCAGTTACGGACAGGGGGGGATAGATACGCAGTATTTT.